Below, 5 T cell receptor beta chains from the same sample are listed, as sequenced in a study of identical twins (dated by TCRdb to the mid-2010s). Library prep was done by 5' RACE. The data were produced on an Illumina HiSeq 2000. TCRdb handled the public reads itself, with Q25 trimming in fastp and clone calling in MiXCR, and kept productive beta chains. Rows merge per CDR3 protein into single entries with the most common DNA and genes. Across this sample there are some 500,000 distinct CDR3 sequences, with around 15% seen only once. Together, the top ten hold about 0.97% of the sample. These data also formed part of another study, on yellow fever vaccine responses in identical twins.

Sequenced material: CD4+ T cells sorted from blood. The receptor set was obtained from a woman aged 18-29 years in good health.

The genes are TRBV7-8 and TRBJ2-7, with D perhaps TRBD1 or TRBD2 (5 bases each). Germline V CDR1 and CDR2: SGHVS, FQNEAQ. This CDR3 has 19 residues. Between the trimmed V and J ends, which lost 5 bases and 1 base, there was a span of 27 bases. CDR3 region: CASSRGRTGPSKNSYEQYF. Written as DNA, the CDR3 is TGTGCCAGCAGCCGGGGTAGGACGGGGCCTTCTAAAAATTCCTACGAGCAGTACTTC.

This clonotype was seen a few times. This chain's CDR3 is CASSLLGRSEQFF. The DNA of the CDR3 is TGTGCCAGCAGTTTATTGGGGAGGAGTGAGCAGTTCTTC. J is TRBJ2-1 and V is TRBV12-3 or TRBV12-4; D perhaps matches TRBD2 (6 bases). CDR3 length: 13 residues. V lost 2 bases and J 9 bases, leaving 11 bases between the germline ends.

The sample holds many counts of this clonotype. CDR3 amino acids: CASSSRDRPDSNQPQHF. The CDR3 DNA is TGTGCCAGCAGCTCCCGAGACCGACCTGATAGCAATCAGCCCCAGCATTTT. The chain uses TRBV21-1 and TRBJ1-5; the table's TRBD1 call for D was not verified on the DNA. TRBV21-1 is termed a pseudogene. CDR3 length: 17 residues.

This clonotype was seen only a few times. V and J are TRBV7-9 and TRBJ2-1, with 12 bases that match TRBD2. With 3 bases clipped from V and 10 bases from J, the junction kept 7 bases outside the gene matches. CDR3 length: 15 amino acids. Germline V gene lookup returns CDR1 SEHNR and CDR2 FQNEAQ (reference sequence). CDR3 in amino acids: CASSFGLAGGREQFF. The CDR3 bases are TGTGCCAGCAGCTTCGGTCTAGCGGGGGGGCGAGAGCAGTTCTTC.

This clonotype was observed many times. The gene calls are TRBV12-3 or TRBV12-4 and TRBJ1-5; D gene uncertain. This CDR3 has 12 residues. Trimming cost V 2 bases and J 7 bases, with 6 bases left between them. In DNA, the CDR3 is TGTGCCAGCAGTTTACCTGGGCAGCCCCAGCATTTT. Amino acids: CASSLPGQPQHF.